The entry below describes one T cell receptor (beta chain). The antigen is not known. V dropped 4 bases and J dropped 7; count of bases not matched to a gene: 14. The CDR3 covers 16 residues. Germline loops: CDR1 SGDLS, CDR2 YYNGEE. The data derive from a study of shared clonotypes between healthy human individuals. Generated by immunoSEQ multiplex PCR, the TCRdb table keeps only in-frame clones and is missing some. This sample has some 1,400,000 clones; 95% to 97% occur once, and the top ten carry approximately 1%. Findings and caveats of the study: Sequencing depth was predicted to influence how clonotypes are shared among donors.

The TCR was taken from a man younger than 45 in good health. The chain recombines TRBV9 with TRBJ2-3; 8 nucleotides line up with TRBD2. The sequenced sample consisted of naive CD4+ T cells sorted from blood. Subset: CD45RA+ positively selected. The CDR3 coding sequence is TGTGCCAGCAGCCCCCAGGGTCGGGAGGGCCCCCATACGCAGTATTTT. Residues: CASSPQGREGPHTQYF. Drawing the rest from reference TRBV9 and TRBJ2-3, the complete variable domain is DSGVTQTPKHLITATGQRVTLRCSPRSGDLSVYWYQQSLDQGLQFLIQYYNGEERAKGNILERFSAQQFPDLHSELNLSSLELGDSALYFCASSPQGREGPHTQYFGPGTRLTVL.